A selection of T cell receptor beta chains follows, all from one sample in a study of shared clonotypes between healthy human individuals. Profiling relied on immunoSEQ multiplex PCR, and the TCRdb table lists in-frame clones only, not all of them. The data contain hundreds of thousands of clones, around 96% of them singletons. Sequenced material: naive CD4+ T cells sorted from blood. Receptor source: a woman aged 25 to 39 in good health. Each CDR3 is given without its conserved first and last residue. Not all rows give a size; the values are once, few, many and, for expanded clones, a class.

CDR3aa,v_gene,abundance
ASSSPERANTGELF,TRBV11-2,-
SATQETQY,TRBV20-1,-
ASSPRTGVNEKLF,TRBV7-9,-
ASSPQDSGNTIY,TRBV5-1,-
ASSLGLLGEQY,TRBV11-2,-
ASSYWGGPEAF,TRBV27,-
ASSLMGFGQETQY,TRBV5-1,-
ASSEPGQGNTEAF,TRBV6-1,-
ASSLWGRGSNYGYT,TRBV28,-
ASSLGRDQPQH,TRBV7-8,few
ASSLSRGAINEQF,TRBV28,-
ASSEFGRNSYEQY,TRBV6-1,-
ATQGDRDQAQH,TRBV19,few
ASSSDTAYEQY,TRBV28,-
ASSLAPGAMDIQY,TRBV5-1,-
AWSAGTKKNIQY,TRBV30,-
ASSLWAVNSNQPQH,TRBV28,-
ASSFGGELF,TRBV11-2,-
ASSVRGEQF,TRBV9,-
ASSPGTSPINEQF,TRBV7-7,-
ASSLMSGNQPQH,TRBV6-5,-
ASSEARAGVNEQY,TRBV6-1,once
ARRSQVLRRANVLT,TRBV5-8,-